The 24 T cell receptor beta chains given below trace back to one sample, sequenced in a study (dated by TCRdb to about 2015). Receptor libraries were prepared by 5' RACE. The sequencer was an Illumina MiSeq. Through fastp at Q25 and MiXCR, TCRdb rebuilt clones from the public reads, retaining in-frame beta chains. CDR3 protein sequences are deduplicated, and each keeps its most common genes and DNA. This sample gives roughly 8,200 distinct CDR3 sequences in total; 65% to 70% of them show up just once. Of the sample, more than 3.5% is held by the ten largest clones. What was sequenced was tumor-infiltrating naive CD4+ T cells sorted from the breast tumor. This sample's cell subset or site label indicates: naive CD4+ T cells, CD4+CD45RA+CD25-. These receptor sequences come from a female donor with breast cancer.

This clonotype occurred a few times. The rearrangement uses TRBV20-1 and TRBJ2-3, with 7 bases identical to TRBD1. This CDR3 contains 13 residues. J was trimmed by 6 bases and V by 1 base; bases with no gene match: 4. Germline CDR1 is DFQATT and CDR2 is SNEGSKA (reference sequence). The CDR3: CSARGQGWDTQYF. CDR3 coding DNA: TGCAGTGCTAGAGGACAGGGATGGGATACGCAGTATTTT.

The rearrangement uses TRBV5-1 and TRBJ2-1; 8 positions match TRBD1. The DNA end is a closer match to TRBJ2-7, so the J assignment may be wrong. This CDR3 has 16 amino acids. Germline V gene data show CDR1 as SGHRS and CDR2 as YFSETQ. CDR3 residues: CASSEGDRSFSNEQYF. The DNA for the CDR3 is TGCGCCAGCAGCGAAGGGGACAGGTCCTTCTCCAATGAGCAGTACTTC.

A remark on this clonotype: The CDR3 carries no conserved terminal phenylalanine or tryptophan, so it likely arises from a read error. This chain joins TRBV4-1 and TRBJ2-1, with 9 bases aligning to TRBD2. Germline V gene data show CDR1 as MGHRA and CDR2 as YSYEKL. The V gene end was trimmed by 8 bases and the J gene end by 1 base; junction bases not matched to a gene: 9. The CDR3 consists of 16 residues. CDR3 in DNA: TGCGCCAGCGGACGAAAGCGGGAGGTGTCCTACAATGAGCAGTTCCTC. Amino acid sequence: CASGRKREVSYNEQFL.

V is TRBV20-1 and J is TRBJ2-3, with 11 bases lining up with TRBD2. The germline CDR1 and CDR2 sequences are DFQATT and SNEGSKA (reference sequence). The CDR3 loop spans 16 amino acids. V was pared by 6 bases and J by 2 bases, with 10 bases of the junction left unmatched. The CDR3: CSAGKRLAGYTDTQYF. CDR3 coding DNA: TGCAGTGCAGGGAAAAGACTAGCGGGGTACACAGATACGCAGTATTTT.

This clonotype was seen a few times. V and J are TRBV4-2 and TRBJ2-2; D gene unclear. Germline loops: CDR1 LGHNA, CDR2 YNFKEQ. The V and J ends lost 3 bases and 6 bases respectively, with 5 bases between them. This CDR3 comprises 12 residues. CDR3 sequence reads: CASSHTAGELFF. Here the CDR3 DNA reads TGTGCCAGCAGCCACACCGCCGGGGAGCTGTTTTTT.

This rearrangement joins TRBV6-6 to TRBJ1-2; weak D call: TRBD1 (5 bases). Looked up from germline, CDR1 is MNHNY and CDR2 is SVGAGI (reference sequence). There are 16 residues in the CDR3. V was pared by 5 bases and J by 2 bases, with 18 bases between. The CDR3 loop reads CASSTRQITKNYGYTF. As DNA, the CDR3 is TGTGCCAGCAGTACTAGACAGATAACGAAGAACTATGGCTACACCTTC.

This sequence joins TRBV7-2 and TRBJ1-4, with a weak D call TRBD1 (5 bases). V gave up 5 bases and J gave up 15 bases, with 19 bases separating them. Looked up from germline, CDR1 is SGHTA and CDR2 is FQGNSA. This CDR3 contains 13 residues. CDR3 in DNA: TGTGCCAGCAGCCCAGCCCCCGGGGGGGAATTGTTTTTT. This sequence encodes CASSPAPGGELFF.

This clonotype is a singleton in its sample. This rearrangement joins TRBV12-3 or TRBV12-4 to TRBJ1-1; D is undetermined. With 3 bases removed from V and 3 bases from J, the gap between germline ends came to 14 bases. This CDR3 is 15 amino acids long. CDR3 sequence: CASSFTDFGDTEAFF. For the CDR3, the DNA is TGTGCCAGCAGTTTCACCGACTTTGGCGACACTGAAGCTTTCTTT.

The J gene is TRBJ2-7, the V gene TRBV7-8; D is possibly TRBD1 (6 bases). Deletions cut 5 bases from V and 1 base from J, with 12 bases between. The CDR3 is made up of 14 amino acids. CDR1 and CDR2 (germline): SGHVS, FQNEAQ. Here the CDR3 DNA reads TGTGCCAGCAGCCAAGCCAGGGGATCCTACGAGCAGTACTTC. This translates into CASSQARGSYEQYF.

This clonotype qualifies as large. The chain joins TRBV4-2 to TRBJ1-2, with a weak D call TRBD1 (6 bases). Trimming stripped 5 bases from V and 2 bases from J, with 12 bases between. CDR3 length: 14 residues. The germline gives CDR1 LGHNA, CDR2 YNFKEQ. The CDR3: CASSYSRGNYGYTF. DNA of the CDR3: TGTGCCAGCAGCTATTCGAGGGGGAACTATGGCTACACCTTC.

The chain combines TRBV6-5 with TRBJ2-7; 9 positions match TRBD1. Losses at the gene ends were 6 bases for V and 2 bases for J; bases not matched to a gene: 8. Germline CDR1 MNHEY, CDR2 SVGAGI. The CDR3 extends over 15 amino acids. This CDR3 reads CASSLKQGATYEQYF. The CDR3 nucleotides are TGTGCCAGCAGCCTAAAACAGGGGGCTACCTACGAGCAGTACTTC.

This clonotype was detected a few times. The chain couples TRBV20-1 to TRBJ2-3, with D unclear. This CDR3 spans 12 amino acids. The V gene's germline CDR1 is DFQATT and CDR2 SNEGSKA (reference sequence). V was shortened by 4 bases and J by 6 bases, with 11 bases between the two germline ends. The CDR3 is CSATDPVDTQYF. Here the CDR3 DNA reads TGCAGTGCTACAGACCCGGTTGATACGCAGTATTTT.

The CDR3 sequence: CSVSPIRGDEKLFF. In DNA, the CDR3 is TGCAGTGTCTCCCCCATCAGAGGGGACGAAAAACTGTTTTTT. The rearrangement joins TRBV20-1 to TRBJ1-4; possible D gene TRBD1, 5 bases. With 7 bases removed from V and 8 bases from J, the gap between germline ends came to 20 bases. Germline CDR1 and CDR2: DFQATT and SNEGSKA (reference sequence). CDR3 length: 14 amino acids.

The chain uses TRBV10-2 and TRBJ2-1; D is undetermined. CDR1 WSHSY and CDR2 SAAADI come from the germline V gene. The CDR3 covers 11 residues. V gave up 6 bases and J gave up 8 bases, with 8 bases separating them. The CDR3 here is CASRNYDEQFF. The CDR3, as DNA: TGCGCCAGCAGGAATTACGATGAGCAGTTCTTC.

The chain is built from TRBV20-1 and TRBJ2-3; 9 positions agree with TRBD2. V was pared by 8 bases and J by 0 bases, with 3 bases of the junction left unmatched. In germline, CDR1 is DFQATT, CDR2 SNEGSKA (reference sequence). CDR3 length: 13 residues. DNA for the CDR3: TGCAGTCAAGCGGGAGGAAGCACAGATACGCAGTATTTT. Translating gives CSQAGGSTDTQYF.

The CDR3 DNA follows: TGTGCCAGCAGCCACGGATACGACAGGGGTGAGCAGTACTTC. Its translation is CASSHGYDRGEQYF. This chain joins TRBV4-2 and TRBJ2-7; 8 positions agree with TRBD1. CDR1 and CDR2 from the germline V gene are LGHNA and YNFKEQ. CDR3 length: 14 amino acids. Unmatched junction bases numbered 8, after V lost 3 bases and J lost 7 bases.

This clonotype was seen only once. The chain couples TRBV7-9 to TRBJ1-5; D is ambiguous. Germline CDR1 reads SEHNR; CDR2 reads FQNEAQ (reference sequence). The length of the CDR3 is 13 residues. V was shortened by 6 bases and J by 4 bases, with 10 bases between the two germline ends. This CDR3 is CASSFTENQPQHF. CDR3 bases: TGTGCCAGCAGTTTCACAGAAAATCAGCCCCAGCATTTT.

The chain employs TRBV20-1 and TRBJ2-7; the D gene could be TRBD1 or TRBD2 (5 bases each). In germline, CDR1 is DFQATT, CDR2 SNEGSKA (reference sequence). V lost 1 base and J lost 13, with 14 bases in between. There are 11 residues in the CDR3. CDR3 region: CSARAGTRGYF. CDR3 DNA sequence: TGCAGTGCTAGAGCCGGGACCCGCGGCTACTTC.

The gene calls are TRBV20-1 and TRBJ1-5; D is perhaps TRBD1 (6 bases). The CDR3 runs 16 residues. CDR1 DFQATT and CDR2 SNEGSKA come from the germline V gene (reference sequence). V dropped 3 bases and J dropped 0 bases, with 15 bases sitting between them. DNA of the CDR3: TGCAGTGCTAGTGGGGGCCGGACGGATAGCAATCAGCCCCAGCATTTT. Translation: CSASGGRTDSNQPQHF.

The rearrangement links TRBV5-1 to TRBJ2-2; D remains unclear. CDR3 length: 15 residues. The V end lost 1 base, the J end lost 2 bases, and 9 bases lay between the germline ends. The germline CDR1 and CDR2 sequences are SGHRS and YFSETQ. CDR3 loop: CASSLQGKNTGELFF. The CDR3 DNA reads TGCGCCAGCAGCTTGCAAGGCAAAAACACCGGGGAGCTGTTTTTT.

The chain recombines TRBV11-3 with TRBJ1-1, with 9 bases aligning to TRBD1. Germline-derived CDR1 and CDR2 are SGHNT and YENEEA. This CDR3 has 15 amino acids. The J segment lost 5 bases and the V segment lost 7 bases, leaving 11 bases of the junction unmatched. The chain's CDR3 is CASTTQQGAGTEAFF. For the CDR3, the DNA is TGTGCCAGCACCACACAACAGGGGGCCGGGACTGAAGCTTTCTTT.

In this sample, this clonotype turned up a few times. CDR3 DNA: TGCAGTGCTCCAGAAGGGGGGGTGGGTAATTCACCCCTCCACTTT. Amino acids: CSAPEGGVGNSPLHF. This sequence joins TRBV20-1 and TRBJ1-6; a weak D match, TRBD1 (6 bases). This CDR3 spans 15 amino acids. Germline CDR1 DFQATT, CDR2 SNEGSKA (reference sequence). With 5 bases removed from V and 6 bases from J, the gap between germline ends came to 17 bases.

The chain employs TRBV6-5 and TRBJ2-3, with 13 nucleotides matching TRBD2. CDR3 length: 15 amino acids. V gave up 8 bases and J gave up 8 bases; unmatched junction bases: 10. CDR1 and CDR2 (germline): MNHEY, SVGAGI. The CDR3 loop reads CASHRETSGRGTQYF. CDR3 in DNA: TGTGCCAGCCATAGGGAAACTAGCGGGAGGGGTACGCAGTATTTT.

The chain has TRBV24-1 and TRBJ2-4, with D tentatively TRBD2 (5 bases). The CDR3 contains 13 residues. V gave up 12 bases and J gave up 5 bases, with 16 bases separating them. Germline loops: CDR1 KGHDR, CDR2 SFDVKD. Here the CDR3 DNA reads TGTGCCGCCGCCCGGGGTCTCGAAAACATTCAGTACTTC. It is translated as CAAARGLENIQYF.